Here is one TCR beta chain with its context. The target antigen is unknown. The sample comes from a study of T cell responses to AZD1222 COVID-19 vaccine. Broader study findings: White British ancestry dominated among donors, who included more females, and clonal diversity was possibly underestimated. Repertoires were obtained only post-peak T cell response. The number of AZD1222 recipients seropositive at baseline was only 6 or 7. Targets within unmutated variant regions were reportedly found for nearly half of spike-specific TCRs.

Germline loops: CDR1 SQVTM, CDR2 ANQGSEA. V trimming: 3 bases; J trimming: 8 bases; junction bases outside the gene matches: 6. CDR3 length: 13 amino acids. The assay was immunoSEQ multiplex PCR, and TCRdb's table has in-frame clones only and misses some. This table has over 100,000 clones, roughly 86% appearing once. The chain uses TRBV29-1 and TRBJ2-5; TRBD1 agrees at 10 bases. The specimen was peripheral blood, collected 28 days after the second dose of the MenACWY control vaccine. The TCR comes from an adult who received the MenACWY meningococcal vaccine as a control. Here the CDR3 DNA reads TGCAGCGTTGAGGACAGGGGGGCCAGAACCCAGTACTTC. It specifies CSVEDRGARTQYF.